The 15 T cell receptor beta chains below all came from one sample that was sequenced in a study of CD8 T cells in Susac syndrome. Random hexamers served to reverse transcribe roughly 0.45 to 1 ug RNA. One entry per CDR3 protein, called by TCRdb with MiXCR from the immunoSEQ multiplex PCR reads. The sample lists about 130,000 distinct CDR3 sequences; roughly 94% were seen once. The sample was CD4+ T cells from PBMCs. The receptors stem from a human donor with multiple sclerosis.

The chain is built from TRBV27 and TRBJ1-2, with 10 bases matching TRBD1. The CDR3 loop spans 14 amino acids. V shed 2 bases, J shed 6 bases, and the junction held 3 bases outside the gene matches. Germline V gives CDR1 MNHEY, CDR2 SMNVEV (reference sequence). CDR3 DNA sequence: TGTGCCAGCAGTTTAAGCGGGACAGGGGATGGCTACACCTTC. Translating it yields CASSLSGTGDGYTF.

J is TRBJ1-2 and V is TRBV7-2, with 7 bases aligning to TRBD1. This CDR3 has 14 residues. V lost 2 bases and J lost 5; bases outside the gene matches: 5. CDR1 SGHTA and CDR2 FQGNSA come from the germline V gene. In DNA, the CDR3 is TGTGCCAGCAGCTTATCCAGGGACAGTTATGGCTACACCTTC. This sequence encodes CASSLSRDSYGYTF.

This clonotype was seen just once. The chain employs TRBV12-3 or TRBV12-4 and TRBJ2-3; TRBD2 matches 7 bases. The CDR3 loop spans 13 amino acids. With V trimmed by 10 bases and J by 2 bases, 6 bases remained unmatched. DNA of the CDR3: TGTGCCACGCAGCTAGCGGTCACAGATACGCAGTATTTT. Translated, it gives CATQLAVTDTQYF.

The rearrangement uses TRBV2 and TRBJ1-1; unclear D gene. Germline lookup yields CDR1 SNHLY and CDR2 FYNNEI. V was trimmed by 6 bases and J by 3 bases, leaving 11 bases between them. CDR3 length equals 13 residues. In DNA, the CDR3 is TGTGCCAGCAGGGATGACACCTACACTGAAGCTTTCTTT. The encoded protein is CASRDDTYTEAFF.

This chain uses TRBV5-1 with TRBJ1-4; D possibly corresponds to TRBD1 (6 bases). Germline V CDR1 and CDR2: SGHRS, YFSETQ. Trimming stripped 0 bases from V and 7 bases from J, with 13 bases between. This CDR3 comprises 15 residues. The CDR3 coding sequence is TGCGCCAGCAGCTTGGCCGGGGGCGCAGGTGAAAAACTGTTTTTT. Protein product: CASSLAGGAGEKLFF.

The rearrangement joins TRBV18 to TRBJ2-2; 7 positions agree with TRBD1. This CDR3 spans 14 amino acids. CDR1 and CDR2 (germline): KGHSH, LQKENI. V shed 5 bases, J shed 6 bases, and the junction held 6 bases outside the gene matches. CDR3 nucleotides: TGTGCCAGCTCAGCGAGACAGGGCTCCGGGGAGCTGTTTTTT. Its protein is CASSARQGSGELFF.

The chain uses TRBV5-1 and TRBJ1-6; TRBD1 agrees at 7 bases. The junction had 5 bases not matched to a gene; V was cut back by 5 bases and J by 12 bases. The CDR3 is 12 residues long. Germline CDR1 reads SGHRS; CDR2 reads YFSETQ. The CDR3 sequence: CASSFDREPLHF. CDR3 DNA sequence: TGCGCCAGCAGTTTCGACAGGGAACCCCTCCACTTT.

This chain uses TRBV13 with TRBJ1-1, with D possibly matching TRBD1 (6 bases). Trimming took off 2 bases at V and 4 bases at J, with 17 bases between the two ends. Germline assignment: CDR1 PRHDT and CDR2 FYEKMQ (reference sequence). The CDR3 is 16 amino acids. Here the CDR3 reads CASSLQGTLLPTEAFF. DNA for the CDR3: TGTGCCAGCAGCTTACAGGGGACTCTTCTTCCCACTGAAGCTTTCTTT.

This clonotype was seen only once. The chain recombines TRBV6-5 with TRBJ2-1; D is perhaps TRBD1 or TRBD2 (6 bases each). V lost 5 bases, J lost 2 bases, and 13 bases lay in between. Germline assignment: CDR1 MNHEY and CDR2 SVGAGI. This CDR3 is built from 15 residues. The CDR3 DNA follows: TGTGCCAGCAGTCCCCGGGGGCCCGCCTACAATGAGCAGTTCTTC. Protein: CASSPRGPAYNEQFF.

The chain is built from TRBV18 and TRBJ1-1; a weak D match, TRBD1 (5 bases). This CDR3 region has 16 residues. Looked up from germline, CDR1 is KGHSH and CDR2 is LQKENI. V was shortened by 3 bases and J by 6 bases, with 20 bases between the two germline ends. CDR3 nucleotide sequence: TGTGCCAGCTCACCGACCGGGACCCGGGGCAAAGCTGAAGCTTTCTTT. The encoded protein is CASSPTGTRGKAEAFF.

The chain carries TRBV18 and TRBJ1-4, with D possibly TRBD1 on 5 matching bases. V was clipped by 6 bases and J by 7 bases, with 15 bases between them. This CDR3 spans 14 amino acids. The V gene's germline CDR1 is KGHSH and CDR2 LQKENI. DNA for the CDR3: TGTGCCAGCTCCCAAGCGCAGGGAATTGAAAAACTGTTTTTT. It encodes CASSQAQGIEKLFF.

The chain couples TRBV25-1 to TRBJ2-1; 11 nucleotides line up with TRBD2. The junction had 4 bases not matched to a gene; V was cut back by 4 bases and J by 5 bases. CDR1 and CDR2 from the germline V gene are MGHDK and SYGVNS. The CDR3 spans 15 residues. CDR3 DNA sequence: TGTGCCAGCAGTGGTCTAGCGGGAGGCCACAATGAGCAGTTCTTC. This codes for CASSGLAGGHNEQFF.

This chain joins TRBV3-1 and TRBJ2-5, with a weak D call TRBD1 (6 bases). The germline gives CDR1 LGHDT, CDR2 YNNKEL (reference sequence). There are 16 residues in the CDR3. The ends were cut back, 4 bases at V and 1 base at J, with 16 bases in the middle. The CDR3 DNA is TGTGCCAGCAGCCCCCGGACAGCCCTAATCCAAGAGACCCAGTACTTC. This encodes CASSPRTALIQETQYF.

V is TRBV7-9 and J is TRBJ2-7; D not certain. The CDR3 covers 14 residues. Germline CDR1 and CDR2: SEHNR and FQNEAQ (reference sequence). V lost 0 bases and J 0 bases, leaving 6 bases between the germline ends. The CDR3: CASSLATRSYEQYF. The CDR3 bases are TGTGCCAGCAGCTTAGCTACCCGCTCCTACGAGCAGTACTTC.

The gene calls are TRBV12-3 or TRBV12-4 and TRBJ1-5; 7 bases are a match to TRBD1. The CDR3 covers 15 residues. With 3 bases clipped from V and 0 bases from J, the junction kept 2 bases outside the gene matches. CDR3 bases: TGTGCCAGCAGTTTGACAGGGCATAGCAATCAGCCCCAGCATTTT. It yields the protein CASSLTGHSNQPQHF.